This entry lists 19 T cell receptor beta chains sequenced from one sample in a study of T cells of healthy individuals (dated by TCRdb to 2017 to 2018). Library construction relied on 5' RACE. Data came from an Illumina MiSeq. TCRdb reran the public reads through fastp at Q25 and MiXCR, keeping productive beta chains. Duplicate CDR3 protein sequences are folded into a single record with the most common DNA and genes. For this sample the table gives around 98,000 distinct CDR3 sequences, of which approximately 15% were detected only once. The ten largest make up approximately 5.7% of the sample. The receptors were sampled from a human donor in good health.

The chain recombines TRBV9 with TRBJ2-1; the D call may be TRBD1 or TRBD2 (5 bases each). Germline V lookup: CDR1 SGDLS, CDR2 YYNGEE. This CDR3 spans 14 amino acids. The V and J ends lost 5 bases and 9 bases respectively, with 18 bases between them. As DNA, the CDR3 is TGTGCCAGCAGACCCCCGGGCGGTGGGGGTGAGCAGTTCTTC. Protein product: CASRPPGGGGEQFF.

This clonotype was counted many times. Written as DNA, the CDR3 is TGTGCCAGCAGCTTAGGGGTTAATCAGCCCCAGCATTTT. This sequence encodes CASSLGVNQPQHF. The chain joins TRBV13 to TRBJ1-5; no firm D call. V gave up 0 bases and J gave up 4 bases, with 4 bases separating them. CDR1 PRHDT and CDR2 FYEKMQ come from the germline V gene (reference sequence). The CDR3 has 13 residues.

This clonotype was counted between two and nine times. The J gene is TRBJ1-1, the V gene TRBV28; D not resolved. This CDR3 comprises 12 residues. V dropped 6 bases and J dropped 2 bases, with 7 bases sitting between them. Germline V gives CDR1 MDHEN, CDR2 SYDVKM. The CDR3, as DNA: TGTGCCAGCAGGAATTTAAACACTGAAGCTTTCTTT. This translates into CASRNLNTEAFF. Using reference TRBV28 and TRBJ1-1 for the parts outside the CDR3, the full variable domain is DVKVTQSSRYLVKRTGEKVFLECVQDMDHENMFWYRQDPGLGLRLIYFSYDVKMKEKGDIPEGYSVSREKKERFSLILESASTNQTSMYLCASRNLNTEAFFGQGTRLTVV.

The CDR3 region is CSVVIGGSGSSYEQYF. Here the CDR3 DNA reads TGCAGCGTTGTAATCGGTGGTAGCGGGAGCTCCTACGAGCAGTACTTC. V is TRBV29-1 and J is TRBJ2-7; 9 nucleotides agree with TRBD2. CDR3 length: 16 residues. Looked up from germline, CDR1 is SQVTM and CDR2 is ANQGSEA. Trimming at V came to 4 bases and at J to 0 bases, leaving 10 bases not matched to a gene.

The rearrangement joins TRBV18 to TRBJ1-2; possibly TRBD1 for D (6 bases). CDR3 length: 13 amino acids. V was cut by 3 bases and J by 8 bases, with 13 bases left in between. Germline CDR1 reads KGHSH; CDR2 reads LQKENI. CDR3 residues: CASSPEQGNGYTF. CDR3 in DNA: TGTGCCAGCTCACCTGAACAGGGTAACGGCTACACCTTC.

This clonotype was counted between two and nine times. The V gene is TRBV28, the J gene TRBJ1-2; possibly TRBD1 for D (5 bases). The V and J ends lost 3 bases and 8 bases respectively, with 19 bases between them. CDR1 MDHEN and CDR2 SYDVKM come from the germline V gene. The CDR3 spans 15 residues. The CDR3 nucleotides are TGTGCCAGCAGTTTTTTAGACATCCCGGACAAGGGCTACACCTTC. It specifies CASSFLDIPDKGYTF.

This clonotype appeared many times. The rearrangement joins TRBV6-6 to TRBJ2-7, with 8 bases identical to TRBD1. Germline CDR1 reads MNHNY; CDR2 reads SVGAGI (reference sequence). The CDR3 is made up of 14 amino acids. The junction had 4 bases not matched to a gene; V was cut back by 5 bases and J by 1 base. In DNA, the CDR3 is TGTGCCAGCAGTCCTCGACAGGGGTCCTACGAGCAGTACTTC. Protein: CASSPRQGSYEQYF.

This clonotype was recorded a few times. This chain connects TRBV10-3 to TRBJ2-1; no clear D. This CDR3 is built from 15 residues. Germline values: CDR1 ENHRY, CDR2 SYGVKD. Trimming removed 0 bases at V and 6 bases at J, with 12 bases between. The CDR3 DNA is TGTGCCATCAGTGAGTCGAGGCTAGTTGTCAATGAGCAGTTCTTC. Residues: CAISESRLVVNEQFF.

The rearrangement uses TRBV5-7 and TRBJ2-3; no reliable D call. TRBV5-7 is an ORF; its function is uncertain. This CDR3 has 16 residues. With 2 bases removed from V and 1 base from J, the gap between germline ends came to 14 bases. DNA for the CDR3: TGTGCCAGCAGCTTCAATGCGTGGGCCGGCACAGATACGCAGTATTTT. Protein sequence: CASSFNAWAGTDTQYF.

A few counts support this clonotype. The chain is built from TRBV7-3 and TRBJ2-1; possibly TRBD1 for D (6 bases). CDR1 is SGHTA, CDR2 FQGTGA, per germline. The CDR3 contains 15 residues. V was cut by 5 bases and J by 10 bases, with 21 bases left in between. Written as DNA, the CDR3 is TGTGCCAGCAGCCTGGACAGCTCCTCAAATAGGGAGCAGTTCTTC. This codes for CASSLDSSSNREQFF.

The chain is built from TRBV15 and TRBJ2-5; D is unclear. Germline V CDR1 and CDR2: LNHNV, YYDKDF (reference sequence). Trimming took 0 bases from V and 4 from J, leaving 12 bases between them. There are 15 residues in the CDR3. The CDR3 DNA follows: TGTGCCACCAGCAGAGATGGGGATTGGGGAGAGACCCAGTACTTC. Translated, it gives CATSRDGDWGETQYF.

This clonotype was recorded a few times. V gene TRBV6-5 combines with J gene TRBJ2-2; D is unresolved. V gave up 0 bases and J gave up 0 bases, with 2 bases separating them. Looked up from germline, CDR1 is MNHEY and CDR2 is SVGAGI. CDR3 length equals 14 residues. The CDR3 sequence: CASSYSSNTGELFF. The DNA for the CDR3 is TGTGCCAGCAGTTACTCTTCGAACACCGGGGAGCTGTTTTTT.

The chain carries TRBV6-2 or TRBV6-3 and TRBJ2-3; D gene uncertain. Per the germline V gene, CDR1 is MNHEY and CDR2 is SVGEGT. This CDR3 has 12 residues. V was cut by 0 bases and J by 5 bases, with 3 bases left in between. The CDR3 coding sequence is TGTGCCAGCAGTTACTCTAGAGATACGCAGTATTTT. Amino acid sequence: CASSYSRDTQYF.

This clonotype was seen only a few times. CDR3 bases: TGTGCCAGCAGGGCTAGCACAGATACGCAGTATTTT. Its translation: CASRASTDTQYF. The chain combines TRBV6-1 with TRBJ2-3, with D unclear. Between the trimmed V and J ends, which lost 6 bases and 0 bases, there was a span of 4 bases. Germline V gives CDR1 MNHNS, CDR2 SASEGT. There are 12 residues in the CDR3.

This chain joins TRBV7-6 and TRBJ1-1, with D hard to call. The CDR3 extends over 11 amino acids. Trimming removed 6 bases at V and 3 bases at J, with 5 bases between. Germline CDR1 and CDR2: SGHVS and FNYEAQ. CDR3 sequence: CASRGDTEAFF. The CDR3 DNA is TGTGCCAGCAGAGGAGACACTGAAGCTTTCTTT.

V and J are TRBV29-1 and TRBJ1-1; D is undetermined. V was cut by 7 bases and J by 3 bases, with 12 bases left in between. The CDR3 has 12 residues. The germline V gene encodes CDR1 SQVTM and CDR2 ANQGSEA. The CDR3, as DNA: TGCAGCGCCGCGGCATGGGACACTGAAGCTTTCTTT. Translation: CSAAAWDTEAFF.

The CDR3 is CASSYGVRGLETQYF. CDR3 sequence (DNA): TGTGCCAGCAGTTACGGAGTCAGGGGGCTTGAGACCCAGTACTTC. The rearrangement links TRBV6-5 to TRBJ2-5; the match to TRBD1 covers 8 bases. Unmatched junction bases numbered 7, after V lost 2 bases and J lost 5 bases. Germline CDR1 reads MNHEY; CDR2 reads SVGAGI. The CDR3 contains 15 residues.

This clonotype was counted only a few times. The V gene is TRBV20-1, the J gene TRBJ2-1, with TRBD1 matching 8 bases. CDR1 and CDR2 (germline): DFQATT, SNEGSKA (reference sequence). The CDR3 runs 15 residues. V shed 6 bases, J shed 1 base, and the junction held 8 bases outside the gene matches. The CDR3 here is CSALRTGLSYNEQFF. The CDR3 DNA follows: TGCAGTGCCCTCCGGACAGGGCTGTCCTACAATGAGCAGTTCTTC.

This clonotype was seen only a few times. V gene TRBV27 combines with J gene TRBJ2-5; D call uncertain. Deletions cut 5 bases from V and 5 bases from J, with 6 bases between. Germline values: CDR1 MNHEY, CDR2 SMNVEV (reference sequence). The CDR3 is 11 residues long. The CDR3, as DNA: TGTGCCAGCAGTCCCTTTGAGACCCAGTACTTC. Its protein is CASSPFETQYF.